This T cell receptor (beta chain) was profiled in a study of T cells in localized non-small cell lung cancer. The CDR3 contains 13 residues. From germline, CDR1 is MNHEY and CDR2 SVGAGI. With 5 bases removed from V and 7 bases from J, the gap between germline ends came to 12 bases. Data came from immunoSEQ multiplex PCR; TCRdb stores just in-frame clones and leaves some out. Here the sample spans approximately 7,100 clones, about 91% being singletons. In this sample, this clone turned up a few times. Material: peripheral blood mononuclear cells, obtained before any cancer treatment. The chain is built from TRBV6-5 and TRBJ2-4; no definite D call. This clonotype originated in a male donor aged 60 or over with stage II lung adenocarcinoma. Written as DNA, the CDR3 is TGTGCCAGCAGTCCGCAAGGCGGTAACATTCAGTACTTC. Translated, it gives CASSPQGGNIQYF.